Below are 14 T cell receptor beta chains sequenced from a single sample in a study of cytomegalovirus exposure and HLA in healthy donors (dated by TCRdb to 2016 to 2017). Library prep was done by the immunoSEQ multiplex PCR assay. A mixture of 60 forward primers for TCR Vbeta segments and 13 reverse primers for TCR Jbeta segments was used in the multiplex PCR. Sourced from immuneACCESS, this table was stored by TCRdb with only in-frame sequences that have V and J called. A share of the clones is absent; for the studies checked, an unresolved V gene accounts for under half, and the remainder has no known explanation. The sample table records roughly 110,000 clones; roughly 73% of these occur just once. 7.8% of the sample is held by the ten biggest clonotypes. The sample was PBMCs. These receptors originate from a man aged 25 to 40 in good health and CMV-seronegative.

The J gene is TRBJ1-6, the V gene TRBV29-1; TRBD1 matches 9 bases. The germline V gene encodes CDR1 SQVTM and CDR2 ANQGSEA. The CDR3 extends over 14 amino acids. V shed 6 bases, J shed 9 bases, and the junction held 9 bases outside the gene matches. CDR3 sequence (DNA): TGCAGCGTGAAACAGGGGGCGTCGGGTTCACCCCTCCACTTT. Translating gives CSVKQGASGSPLHF.

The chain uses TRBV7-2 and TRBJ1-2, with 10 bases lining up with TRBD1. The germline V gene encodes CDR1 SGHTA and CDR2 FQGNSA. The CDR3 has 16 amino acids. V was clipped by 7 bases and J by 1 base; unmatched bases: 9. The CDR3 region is CASTPYGQGGNYGYTF. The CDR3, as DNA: TGTGCCAGCACCCCTTACGGACAGGGGGGTAACTATGGCTACACCTTC.

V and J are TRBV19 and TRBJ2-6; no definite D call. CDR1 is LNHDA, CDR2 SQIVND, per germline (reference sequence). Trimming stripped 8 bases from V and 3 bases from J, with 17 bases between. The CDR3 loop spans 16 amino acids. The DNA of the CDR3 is TGTGCCAGTTCTCCCCTTGAAACAGTTGGGGCCAACGTCCTGACTTTC. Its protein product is CASSPLETVGANVLTF.

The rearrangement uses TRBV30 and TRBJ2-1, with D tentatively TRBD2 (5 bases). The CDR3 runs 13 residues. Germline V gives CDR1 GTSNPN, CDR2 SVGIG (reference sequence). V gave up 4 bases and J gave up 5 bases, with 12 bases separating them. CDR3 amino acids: CAWNDGRNNEQFF. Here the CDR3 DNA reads TGTGCCTGGAATGATGGGAGAAACAATGAGCAGTTCTTC. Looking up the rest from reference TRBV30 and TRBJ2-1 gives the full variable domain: SQTIHQWPATLVQPVGSPLSLECTVEGTSNPNLYWYRQAAGRGLQLLFYSVGIGQISSEVPQNLSASRPQDRQFILSSKKLLLSDSGFYLCAWNDGRNNEQFFGPGTRLTVL.

CDR3 sequence: CASGLDQPGQGMNGYTF. CDR3 nucleotide sequence: TGTGCTAGTGGTTTGGACCAACCGGGACAGGGGATGAATGGCTACACCTTC. The V and J genes are TRBV12-5 and TRBJ1-2, with 10 bases aligning to TRBD1. The CDR3 is 17 residues long. The V gene end was trimmed by 1 base and the J gene end by 6 bases; junction bases not matched to a gene: 11. Per germline, CDR1 LGHNT and CDR2 FRNRAP.

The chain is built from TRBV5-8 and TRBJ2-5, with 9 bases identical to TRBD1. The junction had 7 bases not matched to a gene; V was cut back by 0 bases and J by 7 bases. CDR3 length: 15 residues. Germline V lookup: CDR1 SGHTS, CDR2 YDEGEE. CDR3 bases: TGTGCCAGCAGCTTGGCCTTACAGGGGGCGCGGACCCAGTACTTC. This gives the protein CASSLALQGARTQYF.

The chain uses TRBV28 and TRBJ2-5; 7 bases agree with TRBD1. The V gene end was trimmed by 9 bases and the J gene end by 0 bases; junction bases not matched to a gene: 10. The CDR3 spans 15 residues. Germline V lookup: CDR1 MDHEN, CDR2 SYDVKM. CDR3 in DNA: TGTGCCAGTCTAGGGGGCAGGAGGTACCAAGAGACCCAGTACTTC. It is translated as CASLGGRRYQETQYF.

CDR3 DNA sequence: TGTGCCAGCAGATCGACAGGGTATGACGCTGAAGCTTTCTTT. Translating it yields CASRSTGYDAEAFF. The chain links TRBV28 to TRBJ1-1; 7 nucleotides match TRBD1. This CDR3 has 14 residues. V was clipped by 6 bases and J by 6 bases; unmatched bases: 10. The germline gives CDR1 MDHEN, CDR2 SYDVKM.

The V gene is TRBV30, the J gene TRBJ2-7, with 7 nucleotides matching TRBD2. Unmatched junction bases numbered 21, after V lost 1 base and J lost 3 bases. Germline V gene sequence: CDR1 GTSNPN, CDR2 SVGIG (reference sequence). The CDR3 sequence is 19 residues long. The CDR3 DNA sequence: TGTGCCTGGAGTGCTGGTTACGGGGGGTCTGCCTCTCTCCTCTACGAGCAGTACTTC. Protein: CAWSAGYGGSASLLYEQYF.

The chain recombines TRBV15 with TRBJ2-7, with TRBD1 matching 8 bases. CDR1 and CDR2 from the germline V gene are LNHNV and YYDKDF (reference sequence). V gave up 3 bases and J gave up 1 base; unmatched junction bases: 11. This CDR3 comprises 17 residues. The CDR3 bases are TGTGCCACCAGCAGCGACAGGGGACCCCGACGGTCCTACGAGCAGTACTTC. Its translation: CATSSDRGPRRSYEQYF.

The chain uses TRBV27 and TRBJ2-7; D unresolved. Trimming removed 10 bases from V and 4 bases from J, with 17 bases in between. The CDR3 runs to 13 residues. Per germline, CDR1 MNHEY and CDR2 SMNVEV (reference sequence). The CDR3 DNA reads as TGTGCCACCCGACCGAGGATGGAGTACGAGCAGTACTTC. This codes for CATRPRMEYEQYF.

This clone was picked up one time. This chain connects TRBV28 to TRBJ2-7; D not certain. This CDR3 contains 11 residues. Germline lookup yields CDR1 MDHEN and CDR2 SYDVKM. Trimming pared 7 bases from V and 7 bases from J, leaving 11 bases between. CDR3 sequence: CASTYTGEQYF. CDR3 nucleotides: TGTGCCAGCACCTACACCGGGGAGCAGTACTTC.

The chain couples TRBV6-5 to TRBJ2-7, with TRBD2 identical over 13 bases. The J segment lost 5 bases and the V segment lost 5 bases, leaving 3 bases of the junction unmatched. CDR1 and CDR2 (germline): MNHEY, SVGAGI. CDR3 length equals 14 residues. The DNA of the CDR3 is TGTGCCAGCAGTGTGGGACTAGCGGGGAACGAGCAGTACTTC. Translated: CASSVGLAGNEQYF.

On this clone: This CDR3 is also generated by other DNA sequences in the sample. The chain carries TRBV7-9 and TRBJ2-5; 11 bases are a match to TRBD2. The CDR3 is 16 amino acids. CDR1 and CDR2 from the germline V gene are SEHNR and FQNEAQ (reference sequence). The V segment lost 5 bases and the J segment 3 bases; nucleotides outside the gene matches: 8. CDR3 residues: CASSQPPSGGKETQYF. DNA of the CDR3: TGTGCCAGCAGCCAGCCCCCTAGCGGGGGGAAAGAGACCCAGTACTTC. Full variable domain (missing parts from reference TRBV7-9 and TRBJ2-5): DTGVSQNPRHKITKRGQNVTFRCDPISEHNRLYWYRQTLGQGPEFLTYFQNEAQLEKSRLLSDRFSAERPKGSFSTLEIQRTEQGDSAMYLCASSQPPSGGKETQYFGPGTRLLVL.